Below are 24 T cell receptor beta chains sequenced from a single sample in a study of PD-1 and CTLA-4 blockade in melanoma. Assay used: immunoSEQ multiplex PCR; TCRdb lists only in-frame clones, some missing. This sample carries 15,000 to 20,000 clones, 60% to 75% of them seen once, and the ten largest clones take 16%. This specimen was CD8+ T cells from peripheral blood, taken before anti-PD-1 treatment. These receptors were taken from a human donor with melanoma.

The chain links TRBV5-1 to TRBJ2-5, with 10 bases fitting TRBD2. Germline-derived CDR1 and CDR2 are SGHRS and YFSETQ. There are 16 residues in the CDR3. The junction had 6 bases not matched to a gene; V was cut back by 4 bases and J by 0 bases. The CDR3 sequence is CASSGGTSEYQETQYF. The CDR3, as DNA: TGCGCCAGCAGCGGCGGGACTAGCGAGTACCAAGAGACCCAGTACTTC.

This clone was seen more than once but under ten times. This chain joins TRBV13 and TRBJ1-5; TRBD1 matches at 11 bases. The V segment lost 2 bases and the J segment 6 bases; nucleotides outside the gene matches: 6. This CDR3 has 16 amino acids. Germline V gene lookup returns CDR1 PRHDT and CDR2 FYEKMQ (reference sequence). The CDR3 bases are TGTGCCAGCAGCTTAAGGACAGGGGGCCTCGGTCAGCCCCAGCATTTT. Its protein product is CASSLRTGGLGQPQHF.

This clone was seen only once. This chain connects TRBV11-2 to TRBJ1-2; 7 nucleotides match TRBD1. CDR3 length equals 14 residues. Germline lookup yields CDR1 SGHAT and CDR2 FQNNGV. Unmatched junction bases numbered 6, after V lost 2 bases and J lost 6 bases. The DNA for the CDR3 is TGTGCCAGCAGCTTAACAACAGGGGTCGATGGCTACACCTTC. Its translation: CASSLTTGVDGYTF.

V usage is TRBV5-8 and J usage is TRBJ2-1; perhaps TRBD2 as D (6 bases). Germline CDR1 and CDR2: SGHTS and YDEGEE. CDR3 length: 15 residues. Trimming removed 4 bases at V and 3 bases at J, with 14 bases between. The CDR3 is CASSLRGYNYNEQFF. The CDR3 DNA sequence: TGTGCCAGCAGCCTCCGGGGGTACAACTACAATGAGCAGTTCTTC.

This chain joins TRBV7-6 and TRBJ1-1; D gene unclear. The CDR3 contains 17 residues. V lost 1 base and J lost 0, with 15 bases in between. Germline lookup yields CDR1 SGHVS and CDR2 FNYEAQ. The chain's CDR3 is CASSLVGGPKMNTEAFF. CDR3 bases: TGTGCCAGCAGCTTAGTGGGAGGCCCTAAAATGAACACTGAAGCTTTCTTT.

The CDR3 loop is CASSLSRFRGQGGYGYTF. DNA of the CDR3: TGTGCCAGCAGTTTATCCCGGTTCCGTGGACAGGGCGGTTATGGCTACACCTTC. V is TRBV27 and J is TRBJ1-2; 8 bases agree with TRBD1. Germline V gene lookup returns CDR1 MNHEY and CDR2 SMNVEV (reference sequence). The CDR3 covers 18 residues. V was pared by 0 bases and J by 5 bases, with 14 bases of the junction left unmatched.

This clone has just one count. The gene calls are TRBV5-5 and TRBJ2-2; D is perhaps TRBD2 (5 bases). CDR3 size: 15 residues. V dropped 0 bases and J dropped 4 bases, with 10 bases sitting between them. Germline CDR1 reads SGHKS; CDR2 reads YYEKEE (reference sequence). The CDR3 sequence is CASSLGGIRTGELFF. The CDR3 nucleotides are TGTGCCAGCAGCTTGGGAGGGATTCGCACCGGGGAGCTGTTTTTT.

This chain links TRBV6-1 with TRBJ1-6, with TRBD1 identical over 7 bases. Germline-derived CDR1 and CDR2 are MNHNS and SASEGT. CDR3 length: 16 amino acids. J was trimmed by 14 bases and V by 3 bases; bases with no gene match: 16. This CDR3 reads CASSDHPDRVTDALHF. The CDR3 DNA reads TGTGCCAGCAGTGACCACCCCGACAGGGTCACGGACGCCCTCCACTTT.

The J gene is TRBJ2-7, the V gene TRBV11-2, with D perhaps TRBD1 (5 bases). Per germline, CDR1 SGHAT and CDR2 FQNNGV. The CDR3 length is 14 residues. The ends were cut back, 3 bases at V and 6 bases at J, with 15 bases in the middle. The CDR3 spells CASSFKQVLSEQYF. The CDR3 bases are TGTGCCAGCAGCTTTAAACAGGTTCTTTCCGAGCAGTACTTC.

This clone was seen a few times. The CDR3 DNA sequence: TGCAGCGTTGAGGTGGGAGGGGCCGAGTACGAGCAGTACTTC. It translates to CSVEVGGAEYEQYF. The V gene is TRBV29-1, the J gene TRBJ2-7; 7 bases fit TRBD2. CDR3 length equals 14 residues. Per germline, CDR1 SQVTM and CDR2 ANQGSEA. J gave up 4 bases and V 3 bases, and 9 bases lay outside the gene matches.

The V and J genes are TRBV7-9 and TRBJ2-6; 11 bases agree with TRBD2. The J segment lost 0 bases and the V segment lost 7 bases, leaving 11 bases of the junction unmatched. The CDR3 is 19 amino acids. Germline lookup yields CDR1 SEHNR and CDR2 FQNEAQ (reference sequence). CDR3 protein: CASTKPTSGTFSGANVLTF. CDR3 nucleotide sequence: TGTGCCAGCACCAAACCGACTAGCGGGACCTTCTCTGGGGCCAACGTCCTGACTTTC.

This clone qualifies as medium-sized. The J gene is TRBJ1-2, the V gene TRBV11-2; no reliable D call. CDR1 SGHAT and CDR2 FQNNGV come from the germline V gene. The CDR3 consists of 15 residues. V was cut by 0 bases and J by 0 bases, with 8 bases left in between. As DNA, the CDR3 is TGTGCCAGCAGCTTAGACAGGCGTCCTAACTATGGCTACACCTTC. Its translation: CASSLDRRPNYGYTF.

This clone was detected once. V gene TRBV19 combines with J gene TRBJ1-1; D ambiguous. The germline gives CDR1 LNHDA, CDR2 SQIVND (reference sequence). The V gene lost 3 bases and the J gene lost 0 bases, with 8 bases spanning the gap. The CDR3 length is 14 residues. The CDR3 nucleotides are TGTGCCAGTAGTATCGGCCAGATGAACACTGAAGCTTTCTTT. This translates into CASSIGQMNTEAFF.

This rearrangement joins TRBV11-3 to TRBJ1-1, with 9 positions matching TRBD1. The CDR3 extends over 15 amino acids. V shed 5 bases, J shed 4 bases, and the junction held 8 bases outside the gene matches. CDR1 is SGHNT and CDR2 is YENEEA in the germline V gene. The CDR3 loop is CASSPRTGEGTEAFF. CDR3 DNA: TGTGCCAGCAGCCCTCGGACAGGGGAAGGCACTGAAGCTTTCTTT.

For this clone: In the same sample, other DNA sequences code for this CDR3. The chain couples TRBV3-1 (or the pseudogene TRBV3-2) to TRBJ2-1; perhaps TRBD2 as D (6 bases). CDR1 and CDR2 (germline): LGHDT, YNNKEL (reference sequence). V was trimmed by 6 bases and J by 3 bases, leaving 12 bases between them. The CDR3 covers 14 residues. CDR3 in amino acids: CASRGGEGYNEQFF. The CDR3 region has the DNA TGTGCCAGCAGGGGCGGGGAAGGCTACAATGAGCAGTTCTTC.

The V and J genes are TRBV4-1 and TRBJ2-2; TRBD1 or TRBD2 may be the D gene (5 bases each). The germline V gene has CDR1 MGHRA and CDR2 YSYEKL. The CDR3 covers 15 residues. With 0 bases removed from V and 9 bases from J, the gap between germline ends came to 14 bases. Here the CDR3 DNA reads TGCGCCAGCAGCCAAGACGGGCCGGGACCTCGGGAGCTGTTTTTT. This sequence encodes CASSQDGPGPRELFF.

This clone is a singleton in its sample. The V call is TRBV27, the J call TRBJ1-2; 7 bases match TRBD1. This CDR3 region has 13 residues. Germline V gives CDR1 MNHEY, CDR2 SMNVEV (reference sequence). After removal of 3 bases from V and 2 bases from J, the junction contained 0 bases not matched to a gene. In DNA, the CDR3 is TGTGCCAGCAGTTTGACAGGGAACTATGGCTACACCTTC. Amino acids: CASSLTGNYGYTF.

The chain recombines TRBV12-3 or TRBV12-4 with TRBJ1-1; D may be TRBD1 (5 bases). Trimming removed 5 bases at V and 5 bases at J, with 9 bases between. CDR3 size: 12 residues. DNA of the CDR3: TGTGCCAGCAGTCGGGGGTATACTGAAGCTTTCTTT. Translating gives CASSRGYTEAFF.

The chain joins TRBV6-1 to TRBJ1-1, with 9 bases aligning to TRBD1. V gave up 7 bases and J gave up 1 base; unmatched junction bases: 4. This CDR3 has 14 amino acids. Germline V CDR1 and CDR2: MNHNS, SASEGT. The CDR3 region has the DNA TGTGCCAGCACCCCGACAGGGGGGAACACTGAAGCTTTCTTT. Translation: CASTPTGGNTEAFF.

CDR3 sequence reads: CASSSWGRQGLDTEAFF. The CDR3, as DNA: TGTGCCAGCAGCTCCTGGGGGAGACAGGGGTTAGACACTGAAGCTTTCTTT. This chain connects TRBV11-2 to TRBJ1-1, with 8 bases fitting TRBD1. V lost 4 bases, J lost 3 bases, and 13 bases stayed unmatched. There are 17 residues in the CDR3. Germline V gene data show CDR1 as SGHAT and CDR2 as FQNNGV. Combining the CDR3 with reference TRBV11-2 and TRBJ1-1 gives the whole variable domain EAGVAQSPRYKIIEKRQSVAFWCNPISGHATLYWYQQILGQGPKLLIQFQNNGVVDDSQLPKDRFSAERLKGVDSTLKIQPAKLEDSAVYLCASSSWGRQGLDTEAFFGQGTRLTVV.

This chain links TRBV27 with TRBJ2-3; D uncertain. The CDR3 sequence is 13 residues long. Germline V lookup: CDR1 MNHEY, CDR2 SMNVEV (reference sequence). V was pared by 0 bases and J by 2 bases, with 3 bases between. CDR3 coding DNA: TGTGCCAGCAGTTTATCATCCACAGATACGCAGTATTTT. Protein: CASSLSSTDTQYF.

This clone appeared a single time. The chain joins TRBV10-3 to TRBJ1-1; D is unresolved. V shed 0 bases and J shed 1 base, with 6 bases lying between them. This CDR3 is 14 amino acids long. Germline loops: CDR1 ENHRY, CDR2 SYGVKD. The chain's CDR3 is CAISESWQNTEAFF. CDR3 bases: TGTGCCATCAGTGAGTCGTGGCAGAACACTGAAGCTTTCTTT.

This sequence joins TRBV28 and TRBJ1-1; 10 bases fit TRBD1. V shed 5 bases and J 4 bases; nucleotides not matched to a gene: 10. CDR3 length equals 16 residues. CDR1 is MDHEN, CDR2 SYDVKM, per germline. CDR3 nucleotide sequence: TGTGCCAGCAGTCCCACCCCGGGGACAGGGGTCACTGAAGCTTTCTTT. Translation gives CASSPTPGTGVTEAFF.

The chain joins TRBV27 to TRBJ2-1, with a possible D match to TRBD2 (6 bases). The CDR3 sequence is 15 residues long. The V end was cut by 3 bases, the J end by 4 bases, with 13 bases between. The germline CDR1 and CDR2 sequences are MNHEY and SMNVEV (reference sequence). The CDR3 region is CASSFLRDSYNEQFF. DNA of the CDR3: TGTGCCAGCAGTTTTCTTCGGGACTCATACAATGAGCAGTTCTTC.